Below, 18 T cell receptor beta chains from the same sample are listed, as sequenced in a study of vaccination effects on CD4 cells after COVID-19. Data came from immunoSEQ multiplex PCR; TCRdb stores just in-frame clones and leaves some out. The table lists about 46,000 clones, under 85% of them singletons. Their target antigens are unknown. After less than 11 days in culture, the CD4+ T cells were isolated. A positive SARS-CoV-2 PCR test fell between March and December 2020. BNT162b2 vaccine or mRNA-1273 vaccine was given to participants in two doses. Sequenced here: CD4+ T cells from PBMCs cultured without peptide, sampled after COVID-19 vaccination. The receptors were gathered from a human donor who had a prior SARS-CoV-2 infection.

The chain combines TRBV21-1 with TRBJ2-7; the D segment call TRBD2 is taken from the table without a DNA check. TRBV21-1 is termed a pseudogene. This CDR3 contains 15 residues. The DNA of the CDR3 is TGTGCCAGCAGCAAATGGCGGGCCCAGACCGACGAGCAGTACTTC. Its protein is CASSKWRAQTDEQYF.

The V and J genes are TRBV18 and TRBJ1-2; no definite D call. The CDR3 contains 13 residues. V was pared by 3 bases and J by 8 bases, with 13 bases between. Germline loops: CDR1 KGHSH, CDR2 LQKENI. The DNA of the CDR3 is TGTGCCAGCTCACCTCTCCCCACACGGGGCTACACCTTC. It yields the protein CASSPLPTRGYTF.

J is TRBJ1-2 and V is TRBV4-2, with D perhaps matching TRBD1 (5 bases). Trimming removed 4 bases at V and 6 bases at J, with 18 bases between. Germline CDR1 and CDR2: LGHNA and YNFKEQ. The CDR3 runs to 15 residues. The CDR3, as DNA: TGTGCCAGCAGCCGAAGGGACTCCAGGGCCGATGGCTACACCTTC. It yields the protein CASSRRDSRADGYTF.

This clone was seen a few times. The J gene is TRBJ2-2, the V gene TRBV6-1; D possibly corresponds to TRBD2 (5 bases). This CDR3 is built from 16 residues. Trimming removed 0 bases at V and 5 bases at J, with 13 bases between. Germline CDR1 is MNHNS and CDR2 is SASEGT. CDR3 sequence: CASSEASYPGTGELFF. CDR3 in DNA: TGTGCCAGCAGTGAAGCTTCCTACCCGGGGACCGGGGAGCTGTTTTTT.

This clone was seen once. The chain joins TRBV2 to TRBJ1-6; perhaps TRBD1 as D (5 bases). The CDR3 runs 16 residues. V lost 2 bases, J lost 6 bases, and 14 bases lay in between. Germline loops: CDR1 SNHLY, CDR2 FYNNEI. The chain's CDR3 is CASSEFQGSPNSPLHF. The CDR3 coding sequence is TGTGCCAGCAGTGAATTCCAGGGCTCACCTAATTCACCCCTCCACTTT.

V is TRBV2 and J is TRBJ2-2; weak D call: TRBD1 (6 bases). CDR1 and CDR2 from the germline V gene are SNHLY and FYNNEI. The V and J ends lost 0 bases and 6 bases respectively, with 11 bases between them. The CDR3 runs to 15 residues. DNA for the CDR3: TGTGCCAGCAGTGAAGCGCCCAGGGGCGCCGGGGAGCTGTTTTTT. Translating it yields CASSEAPRGAGELFF.

This chain connects TRBV7-2 to TRBJ1-5, with D maybe TRBD1 (5 bases). The CDR3 length is 14 residues. Trimming removed 5 bases from V and 0 bases from J, with 8 bases in between. In germline, CDR1 is SGHTA, CDR2 FQGNSA. The CDR3 DNA follows: TGTGCCAGCAGCAAGGGGTTTAGCAATCAGCCCCAGCATTTT. Encoded protein: CASSKGFSNQPQHF.

This chain links TRBV20-1 with TRBJ1-3; D unresolved. V shed 3 bases and J shed 0 bases, with 15 bases lying between them. CDR1 is DFQATT and CDR2 is SNEGSKA in the germline V gene (reference sequence). The CDR3 extends over 16 amino acids. The CDR3, as DNA: TGCAGTGCTAGTCATTCAGCCTCGAGCTCTGGAAACACCATATATTTT. Protein sequence: CSASHSASSSGNTIYF.

This chain links TRBV19 with TRBJ2-7, with 8 bases aligning to TRBD2. Per the germline V gene, CDR1 is LNHDA and CDR2 is SQIVND (reference sequence). This CDR3 has 13 amino acids. V was pared by 5 bases and J by 6 bases, with 6 bases of the junction left unmatched. The CDR3 loop is CASSALAGGEQYF. The CDR3 DNA follows: TGTGCCAGTAGTGCCCTCGCGGGGGGCGAGCAGTACTTC.

The J gene is TRBJ2-1, the V gene TRBV6-2 or TRBV6-3; D is uncertain. Trimming stripped 5 bases from V and 3 bases from J, with 11 bases between. The germline CDR1 and CDR2 sequences are MNHEY and SVGEGT. This CDR3 has 14 residues. CDR3 sequence (DNA): TGTGCCAGCAGTCTGAGCCTAAACTACAATGAGCAGTTCTTC. This codes for CASSLSLNYNEQFF.

This chain connects TRBV5-1 to TRBJ1-3; a possible D gene is TRBD1 (5 bases). Per germline, CDR1 SGHRS and CDR2 YFSETQ. The CDR3 sequence is 14 residues long. Trimming removed 4 bases from V and 2 bases from J, with 10 bases in between. The CDR3 sequence: CASSQGGPGNTIYF. CDR3 nucleotide sequence: TGCGCCAGCAGCCAGGGAGGACCTGGAAACACCATATATTTT.

CDR3 DNA sequence: TGCGCCAGCAGCTTGTTTTGGGGGCCCGCTACGAAAGGTGAAGCTTTCTTT. Its translation is CASSLFWGPATKGEAFF. This sequence joins TRBV5-1 and TRBJ1-1, with a possible D match to TRBD1 (6 bases). CDR1 is SGHRS, CDR2 YFSETQ, per germline. The CDR3 runs to 17 residues. V was pared by 1 base and J by 7 bases, with 23 bases between.

The chain combines TRBV24-1 with TRBJ1-4; no reliable D call. CDR1 is KGHDR, CDR2 SFDVKD, per germline. The CDR3 contains 16 residues. Trimming pared 3 bases from V and 7 bases from J, leaving 17 bases between. The CDR3 DNA follows: TGTGCCACCAGTGATAATGGGTCAGGAGTGGGTGAAAAACTGTTTTTT. It is translated as CATSDNGSGVGEKLFF.

The rearrangement links TRBV7-2 to TRBJ1-1; 7 bases are a match to TRBD1. The V and J ends lost 5 bases and 1 base, in that order; junction bases with no gene match: 7. Germline V CDR1 and CDR2: SGHTA, FQGNSA. The CDR3 runs to 15 residues. CDR3 protein: CASSDLGTANTEAFF. CDR3 DNA: TGTGCCAGCAGCGACCTCGGGACAGCGAACACTGAAGCTTTCTTT.

The V gene is TRBV11-3, the J gene TRBJ1-5, with a weak D call TRBD1 (5 bases). The ends were cut back, 1 base at V and 1 base at J, with 5 bases in the middle. Germline CDR1 reads SGHNT; CDR2 reads YENEEA. The CDR3 is 14 residues long. In DNA, the CDR3 is TGTGCCAGCAGCTTAGGGGACAGCAATCAGCCCCAGCATTTT. Translating gives CASSLGDSNQPQHF.

Only one count was recorded for this clone. This rearrangement joins TRBV19 to TRBJ2-5; D not certain. Per germline, CDR1 LNHDA and CDR2 SQIVND (reference sequence). The germline V and J ends were trimmed by 4 bases and 4 bases, with 7 bases remaining between them. This CDR3 region has 12 residues. DNA of the CDR3: TGTGCCAGTAGTACCAAAGGAGAGACCCAGTACTTC. This codes for CASSTKGETQYF.

J is TRBJ2-1 and V is TRBV5-1, with 8 bases identical to TRBD2. Trimming removed 0 bases from V and 9 bases from J; junction bases left unmatched: 5. The CDR3 totals 14 residues. Germline values: CDR1 SGHRS, CDR2 YFSETQ. The DNA of the CDR3 is TGCGCCAGCAGCTTGGGACTAGCGACTGGTGAGCAGTTCTTC. Its translation is CASSLGLATGEQFF. The full variable domain, in which reference TRBV5-1 and TRBJ2-1 provide the parts outside the CDR3, is KAGVTQTPRYLIKTRGQQVTLSCSPISGHRSVSWYQQTPGQGLQFLFEYFSETQRNKGNFPGRFSGRQFSNSRSEMNVSTLELGDSALYLCASSLGLATGEQFFGPGTRLTVL.

Remarks on this clone: The identical CDR3 is also encoded by other nucleotide sequences in the sample. V usage is TRBV18 and J usage is TRBJ1-3; 8 bases fit TRBD1. The CDR3 has 16 residues. From germline, CDR1 is KGHSH and CDR2 LQKENI. V shed 2 bases, J shed 4 bases, and the junction held 7 bases outside the gene matches. CDR3 sequence (DNA): TGTGCCAGCTCACCATCCGGGACAGGAGCCGGAAACACCATATATTTT. Its translation: CASSPSGTGAGNTIYF.